These T cell receptor beta chains were read from a single sample in a study of shared clonotypes between healthy human individuals. Method: immunoSEQ multiplex PCR; TCRdb's copy keeps in-frame clones and lacks some. Of roughly 1.4 million clones in the sample, approximately 98.5% were seen once. Source material: naive CD4+ T cells sorted from blood. These TCRs come from a man aged 30 to 45 in good health. Each CDR3 is given with its conserved first and last residue. The D gene is left open where the match is weak. A row's size may be missing; if present it is once, few, many or a size class.

d_gene,j_gene,v_gene,abundance,CDR3aa,CDR3nt
.,TRBJ2-2,TRBV29-1,.,CSVLWVGELFF,TGCAGCGTTCTCTGGGTTGGGGAGCTGTTTTTT
.,TRBJ2-2,TRBV18,.,CASSPASGVIAGELFF,TGTGCCAGCTCACCAGCCTCAGGGGTAATCGCCGGGGAGCTGTTTTTT
.,TRBJ1-4,TRBV15,.,CATSRGGVGTNEKLFF,TGTGCCACCAGCAGAGGAGGGGTCGGGACTAATGAAAAACTGTTTTTT
TRBD1,TRBJ1-2,TRBV7-6,.,CASSLEATRARGLFYGYTF,TGTGCCAGCAGCTTAGAAGCTACTAGAGCCAGGGGGCTTTTCTATGGCTACACCTTC
TRBD1,TRBJ1-1,TRBV29-1,.,CSVHPTGVDTEAFF,TGCAGCGTCCACCCCACAGGGGTAGACACTGAAGCTTTCTTT
TRBD2,TRBJ2-3,TRBV6-1,.,CASSERGLAGGWTDTQYF,TGTGCCAGCAGTGAAAGGGGACTAGCGGGAGGGTGGACAGATACGCAGTATTTT
TRBD2,TRBJ2-3,TRBV7-6,.,CASSPLAGGSTDTQYF,TGTGCCAGCAGCCCCCTAGCGGGAGGGAGCACAGATACGCAGTATTTT
.,TRBJ1-5,TRBV6-1,.,CASSDATDNQPQHF,TGTGCCAGCAGTGACGCGACAGATAATCAGCCCCAGCATTTT
TRBD1,TRBJ2-7,TRBV5-1,.,CASSLGGQGLRSYEQYF,TGCGCCAGCAGCTTGGGGGGACAGGGGCTGAGGTCCTACGAGCAGTACTTC
.,TRBJ2-7,TRBV21-1,.,CASSKADVYEQYF,TGTGCCAGCAGCAAAGCAGACGTCTACGAGCAGTACTTC
TRBD1,TRBJ1-5,TRBV28,.,CASSRDRANQPQHF,TGTGCCAGCAGTCGTGACAGGGCCAATCAGCCCCAGCATTTT
TRBD1,TRBJ2-7,TRBV14,.,CASSPTGGASYEQYF,TGTGCCAGCAGCCCAACAGGGGGCGCATCCTACGAGCAGTACTTC
TRBD1,TRBJ1-4,TRBV5-1,.,CASSPGTENEKLFF,TGCGCCAGCAGCCCCGGGACAGAAAATGAAAAACTGTTTTTT
TRBD2,TRBJ2-7,TRBV28,.,CASSLWTSGIEQYF,TGTGCCAGCAGTTTATGGACTAGCGGGATTGAGCAGTACTTC
.,TRBJ2-7,TRBV9,.,CASSVANGDYEQYF,TGTGCCAGCAGCGTAGCTAACGGCGACTACGAGCAGTACTTC
TRBD2,TRBJ2-5,TRBV18,.,CASSPTGRAAETQYF,TGTGCCAGCTCACCCACCGGGAGGGCGGCAGAGACCCAGTACTTC
.,TRBJ2-3,TRBV18,.,CASSPGPPSTDTQYF,TGTGCCAGCTCTCCGGGACCACCTAGCACAGATACGCAGTATTTT
.,TRBJ2-1,TRBV5-1,.,CASSLEGVAYNEQFF,TGCGCCAGCAGCTTGGAGGGAGTAGCCTACAATGAGCAGTTCTTC
.,TRBJ2-6,TRBV19,once,CASSISGANVLTF,TGTGCCAGTAGTATAAGCGGGGCCAACGTCCTGACTTTC
.,TRBJ1-1,TRBV2,once,CASSSLGKPRNTEAFF,TGTGCCAGCAGTAGCCTCGGAAAACCACGGAACACTGAAGCTTTCTTT
.,TRBJ2-1,TRBV18,.,CASSPGTADNEQFF,TGTGCCAGCTCACCGGGCACAGCAGACAATGAGCAGTTCTTC
.,TRBJ2-7,TRBV5-4,once,CASSQGGAGYEQYF,TGTGCCAGCAGCCAGGGGGGGGCGGGCTACGAGCAGTACTTC
.,TRBJ2-1,TRBV5-1,.,CASSLIDGNNEQFF,TGCGCCAGCAGCTTGATCGACGGTAACAATGAGCAGTTCTTC
TRBD2,TRBJ2-7,TRBV6-5,.,CASSTSGWGWQYF,TGTGCCAGCAGTACTAGCGGGTGGGGTTGGCAGTACTTC
.,TRBJ1-5,TRBV18,.,CASSPSPAGPNQPQHF,TGTGCCAGCTCACCATCTCCAGCGGGGCCAAATCAGCCCCAGCATTTT
.,TRBJ2-3,TRBV19,.,CASSTTTDTQYF,TGTGCCAGTAGCACTACTACAGATACGCAGTATTTT
.,TRBJ1-1,TRBV7-8,.,CASSPRGHTEAFF,TGTGCCAGCAGCCCCCGGGGCCACACTGAAGCTTTCTTT
.,TRBJ1-1,TRBV11-3,.,CASSIGEHTEAFF,TGTGCCAGCAGTATCGGTGAACACACTGAAGCTTTCTTT
TRBD2,TRBJ2-3,TRBV4-2,once,CASSQVIGGRNTDTQYF,TGTGCCAGCAGCCAAGTCATTGGCGGGAGGAACACAGATACGCAGTATTTT
TRBD2,TRBJ2-7,TRBV9,.,CASSATSGNTEEQYF,TGTGCCAGCAGCGCCACTAGCGGGAATACGGAAGAGCAGTACTTC
.,TRBJ2-3,TRBV7-6,once,CASSSERSTDTQYF,TGTGCCAGCAGCTCGGAGCGGAGCACAGATACGCAGTATTTT
.,TRBJ2-2,TRBV7-2,.,CASSGRGPVGELFF,TGTGCCAGCAGCGGCCGGGGGCCGGTCGGGGAGCTGTTTTTT
.,TRBJ2-7,TRBV7-6,.,CASSSETRASNEQYF,TGTGCCAGCAGCTCTGAGACTAGGGCTTCCAACGAGCAGTACTTC
TRBD1,TRBJ2-1,TRBV29-1,.,CSVESDRVF,TGCAGCGTTGAGTCAGACAGGGTCTTC
TRBD1,TRBJ1-1,TRBV10-3,.,CAISVQGERLNTEAFF,TGTGCCATCAGTGTGCAGGGGGAGAGGCTGAACACTGAAGCTTTCTTT
TRBD2,TRBJ2-1,TRBV7-9,.,CASTVGVVAGQFF,TGTGCCAGCACTGTGGGGGTCGTAGCGGGTCAGTTCTTC
.,TRBJ1-4,TRBV7-9,.,CASSSRAGTFNEKLFF,TGTGCCAGCAGCTCACGCGCCGGGACATTTAATGAAAAACTGTTTTTT
.,TRBJ1-3,TRBV4-1,once,CASSQRGSVRDSGNTIYF,TGCGCCAGCAGCCAACGAGGGTCCGTCAGGGACTCTGGAAACACCATATATTTT
.,TRBJ1-5,TRBV28,once,CASSPSDSSNQPQHF,TGTGCCAGCAGTCCTTCGGACTCAAGCAATCAGCCCCAGCATTTT
TRBD2,TRBJ2-7,TRBV7-2,.,CASTTSGRAFHEQYF,TGTGCCAGCACGACTAGCGGGAGGGCCTTCCACGAGCAGTACTTC
.,TRBJ2-7,TRBV30,.,CAWSVGSRSYEQYF,TGTGCCTGGAGTGTAGGGTCGCGGTCCTACGAGCAGTACTTC
.,TRBJ1-1,TRBV10-2,.,CASGRRQNTEAFF,TGCGCCAGCGGAAGACGGCAGAACACTGAAGCTTTCTTT
.,TRBJ1-5,TRBV19,.,CASSVGVTQPQHF,TGTGCCAGTAGCGTCGGGGTAACTCAGCCCCAGCATTTT
TRBD2,TRBJ2-7,TRBV5-4,.,CVGSAGEKPYEQYF,TGTGTAGGGTCGGCGGGAGAGAAACCCTACGAGCAGTACTTC
.,TRBJ2-5,TRBV29-1,.,CSAATSSQETQYF,TGCAGCGCAGCCACGTCGAGCCAAGAGACCCAGTACTTC
.,TRBJ1-1,TRBV21-1,.,CASSTQNTEAFF,TGTGCCAGCAGCACACAGAACACTGAAGCTTTCTTT
TRBD2,TRBJ2-5,TRBV5-6,.,CASSLWLAGSDETQYF,TGTGCCAGCAGCTTGTGGCTAGCGGGATCGGATGAGACCCAGTACTTC
.,TRBJ2-7,TRBV5-5,.,CASSHGRGLEQYF,TGTGCCAGCAGCCACGGGAGAGGGCTCGAGCAGTACTTC
TRBD1,TRBJ2-3,TRBV19,.,CAVRGRGDTQYF,TGTGCCGTCAGGGGGCGCGGAGATACGCAGTATTTT
.,TRBJ1-5,TRBV27,.,CASSSTKAPNQPQHF,TGTGCCAGCAGTTCGACAAAAGCGCCCAATCAGCCCCAGCATTTT
TRBD2,TRBJ2-1,TRBV5-4,once,CASNRASGNNEQFF,TGTGCCAGCAATCGGGCTAGCGGGAACAATGAGCAGTTCTTC
TRBD2,TRBJ2-1,TRBV11-3,.,CASSARGGEQFF,TGTGCCAGCAGCGCTCGGGGGGGTGAGCAGTTCTTC
TRBD2,TRBJ2-7,TRBV7-2,.,CASSSLAGGTYEQYF,TGTGCCAGCAGCTCGCTAGCGGGTGGAACCTACGAGCAGTACTTC
.,TRBJ2-7,TRBV27,.,CASTAFYGTRGHEQYF,TGTGCCAGCACCGCTTTTTACGGGACTCGAGGCCACGAGCAGTACTTC
TRBD1,TRBJ2-7,TRBV5-4,.,CASSTRRQGVREQYF,TGTGCCAGCAGCACCAGAAGACAGGGGGTTAGGGAGCAGTACTTC
.,TRBJ1-2,TRBV19,.,CASSEAVRNNYGYTF,TGTGCCAGTAGTGAGGCGGTCAGGAACAACTATGGCTACACCTTC
.,TRBJ2-3,TRBV10-3,.,CAIGGLDTQYF,TGTGCCATCGGGGGGCTAGATACGCAGTATTTT
.,TRBJ1-4,TRBV30,.,CAWSAHQGRKGEKLFF,TGTGCCTGGAGTGCCCATCAAGGCAGAAAGGGTGAAAAACTGTTTTTT
.,TRBJ1-4,TRBV6-1,.,CASRGGGSGSEKLFF,TGTGCCAGCAGAGGGGGAGGGTCGGGATCCGAAAAACTGTTTTTT
.,TRBJ2-6,TRBV18,.,CASSPARVSGANVLTF,TGTGCCAGCTCACCGGCCAGGGTCTCTGGGGCCAACGTCCTGACTTTC